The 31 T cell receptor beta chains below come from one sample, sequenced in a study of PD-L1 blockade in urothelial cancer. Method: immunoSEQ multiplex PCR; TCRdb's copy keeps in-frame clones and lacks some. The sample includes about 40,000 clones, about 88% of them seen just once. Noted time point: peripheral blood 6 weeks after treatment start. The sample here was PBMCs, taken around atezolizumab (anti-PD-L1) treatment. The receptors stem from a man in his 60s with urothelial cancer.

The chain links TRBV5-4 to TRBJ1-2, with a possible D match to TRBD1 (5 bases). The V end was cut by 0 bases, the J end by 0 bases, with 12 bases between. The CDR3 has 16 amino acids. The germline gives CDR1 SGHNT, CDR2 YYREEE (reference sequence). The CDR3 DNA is TGTGCCAGCAGCTTGGATCCAGGGCGAACTAACTATGGCTACACCTTC. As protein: CASSLDPGRTNYGYTF. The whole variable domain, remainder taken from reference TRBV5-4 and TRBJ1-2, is ETGVTQSPTHLIKTRGQQVTLRCSSQSGHNTVSWYQQALGQGPQFIFQYYREEENGRGNFPPRFSGLQFPNYSSELNVNALELDDSALYLCASSLDPGRTNYGYTFGSGTRLTVV.

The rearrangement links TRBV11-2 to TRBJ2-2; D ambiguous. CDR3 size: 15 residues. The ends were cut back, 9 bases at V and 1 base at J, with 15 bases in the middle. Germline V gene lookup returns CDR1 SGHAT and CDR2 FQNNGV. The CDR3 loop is CASLQQKWNTGELFF. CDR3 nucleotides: TGTGCCAGTCTTCAACAGAAATGGAACACCGGGGAGCTGTTTTTT.

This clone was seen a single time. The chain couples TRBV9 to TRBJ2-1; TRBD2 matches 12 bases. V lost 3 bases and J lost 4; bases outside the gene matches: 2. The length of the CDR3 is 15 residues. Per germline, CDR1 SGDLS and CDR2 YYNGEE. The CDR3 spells CASSAGTSGYNEQFF. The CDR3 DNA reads TGTGCCAGCAGCGCGGGGACTAGCGGGTACAATGAGCAGTTCTTC.

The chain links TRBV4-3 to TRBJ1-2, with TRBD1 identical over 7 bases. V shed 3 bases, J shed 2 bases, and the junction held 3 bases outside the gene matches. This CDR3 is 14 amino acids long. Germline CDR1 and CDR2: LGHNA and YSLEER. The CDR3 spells CASSQGTENYGYTF. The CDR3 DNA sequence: TGCGCCAGCAGCCAGGGGACAGAAAACTATGGCTACACCTTC.

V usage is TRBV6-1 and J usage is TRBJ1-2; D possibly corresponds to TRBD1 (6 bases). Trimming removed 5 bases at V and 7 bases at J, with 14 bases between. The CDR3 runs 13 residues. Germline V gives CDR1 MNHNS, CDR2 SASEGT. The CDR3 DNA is TGTGCCAGCAGTCCCGGGACATTGAGTGGCTACACCTTC. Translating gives CASSPGTLSGYTF.

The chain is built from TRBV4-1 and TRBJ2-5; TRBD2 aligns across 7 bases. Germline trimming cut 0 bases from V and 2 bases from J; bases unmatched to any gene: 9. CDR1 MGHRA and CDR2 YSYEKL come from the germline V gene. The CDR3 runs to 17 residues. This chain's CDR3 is CASSQDPSGAQQETQYF. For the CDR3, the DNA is TGCGCCAGCAGCCAAGATCCCAGCGGGGCCCAACAAGAGACCCAGTACTTC.

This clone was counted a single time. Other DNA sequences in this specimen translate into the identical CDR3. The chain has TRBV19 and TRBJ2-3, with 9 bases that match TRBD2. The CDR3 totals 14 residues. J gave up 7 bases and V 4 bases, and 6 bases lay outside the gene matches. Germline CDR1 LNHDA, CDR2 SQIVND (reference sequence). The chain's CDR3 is CASSTGTSSHTQYF. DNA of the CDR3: TGTGCCAGTAGTACCGGGACTAGCAGCCATACGCAGTATTTT.

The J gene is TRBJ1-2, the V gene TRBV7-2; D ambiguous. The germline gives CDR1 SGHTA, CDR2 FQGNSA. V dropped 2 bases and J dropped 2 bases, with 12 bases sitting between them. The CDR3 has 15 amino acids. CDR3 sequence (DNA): TGTGCCAGCAGCTTATTCCTAGCAGTCAACTATGGCTACACCTTC. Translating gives CASSLFLAVNYGYTF. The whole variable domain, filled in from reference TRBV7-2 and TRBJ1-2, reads GAGVSQSPSNKVTEKGKDVELRCDPISGHTALYWYRQSLGQGLEFLIYFQGNSAPDKSGLPSDRFSAERTGGSVSTLTIQRTQQEDSAVYLCASSLFLAVNYGYTFGSGTRLTVV.

CDR3 DNA: TGTGCCAGCAGCCGGGATGGAGAGACCCAGTACTTC. It encodes CASSRDGETQYF. This chain joins TRBV5-4 and TRBJ2-5; weak D call: TRBD2 (5 bases). CDR3 length: 12 amino acids. The V end lost 4 bases, the J end lost 4 bases, and 8 bases lay between the germline ends. Germline V gene sequence: CDR1 SGHNT, CDR2 YYREEE (reference sequence).

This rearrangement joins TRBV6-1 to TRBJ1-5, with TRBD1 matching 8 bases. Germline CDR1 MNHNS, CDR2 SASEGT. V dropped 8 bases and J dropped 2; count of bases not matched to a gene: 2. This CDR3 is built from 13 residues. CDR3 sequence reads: CASEDRGNQPQHF. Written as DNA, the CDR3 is TGTGCCAGCGAGGACAGGGGCAATCAGCCCCAGCATTTT.

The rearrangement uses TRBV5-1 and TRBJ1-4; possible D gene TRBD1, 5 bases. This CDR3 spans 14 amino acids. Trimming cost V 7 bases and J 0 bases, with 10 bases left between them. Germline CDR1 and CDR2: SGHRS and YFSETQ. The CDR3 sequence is CASANRSTNEKLFF. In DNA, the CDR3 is TGCGCCAGCGCCAACAGGTCAACTAATGAAAAACTGTTTTTT.

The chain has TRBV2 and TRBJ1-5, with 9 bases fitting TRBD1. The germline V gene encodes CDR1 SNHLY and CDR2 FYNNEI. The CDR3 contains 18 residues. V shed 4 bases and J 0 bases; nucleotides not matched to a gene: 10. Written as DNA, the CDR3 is TGTGCCAGCAGTGTGAAATCGGGACAGGGATATAGCAATCAGCCCCAGCATTTT. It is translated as CASSVKSGQGYSNQPQHF.

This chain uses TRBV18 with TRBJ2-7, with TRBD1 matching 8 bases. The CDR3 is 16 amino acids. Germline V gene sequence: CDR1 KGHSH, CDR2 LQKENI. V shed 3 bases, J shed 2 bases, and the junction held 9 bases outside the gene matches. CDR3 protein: CASSPAGGTGAYEQYF. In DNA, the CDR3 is TGTGCCAGCTCACCCGCCGGCGGGACAGGAGCCTACGAGCAGTACTTC.

CDR3 sequence (DNA): TGTGCCAGCAGCATCACGGGGGGAAACACCATATATTTT. Translating it yields CASSITGGNTIYF. The chain carries TRBV7-9 and TRBJ1-3; no definite D call. CDR1 and CDR2 (germline): SEHNR, FQNEAQ (reference sequence). This CDR3 region has 13 residues. Trimming removed 5 bases from V and 4 bases from J, with 9 bases in between.

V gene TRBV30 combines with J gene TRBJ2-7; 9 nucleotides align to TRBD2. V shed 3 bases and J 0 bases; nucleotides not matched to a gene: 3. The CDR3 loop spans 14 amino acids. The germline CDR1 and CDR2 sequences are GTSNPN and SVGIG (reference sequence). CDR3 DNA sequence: TGTGCCTGGAGATCAGCGGGAGGCTCCTACGAGCAGTACTTC. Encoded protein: CAWRSAGGSYEQYF.

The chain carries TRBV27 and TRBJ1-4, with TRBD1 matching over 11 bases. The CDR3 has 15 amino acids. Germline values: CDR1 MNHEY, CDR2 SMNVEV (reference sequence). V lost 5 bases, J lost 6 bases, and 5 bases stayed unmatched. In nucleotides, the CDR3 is TGTGCCAGCAGTGATCCGGGACAGGGGGATGAAAAACTGTTTTTT. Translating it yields CASSDPGQGDEKLFF.

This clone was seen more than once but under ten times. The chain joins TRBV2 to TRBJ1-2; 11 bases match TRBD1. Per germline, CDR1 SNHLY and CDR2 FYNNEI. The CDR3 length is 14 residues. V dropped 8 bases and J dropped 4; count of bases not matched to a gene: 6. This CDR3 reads CASGMGQGVYGYTF. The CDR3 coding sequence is TGTGCCAGCGGGATGGGACAGGGGGTCTATGGCTACACCTTC.

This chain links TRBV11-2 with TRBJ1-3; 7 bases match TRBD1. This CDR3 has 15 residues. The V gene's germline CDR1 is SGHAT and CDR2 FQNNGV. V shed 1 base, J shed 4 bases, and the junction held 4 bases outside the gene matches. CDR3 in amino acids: CASSLGGQRGNTIYF. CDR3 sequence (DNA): TGTGCCAGCAGCTTAGGGGGACAGCGCGGAAACACCATATATTTT.

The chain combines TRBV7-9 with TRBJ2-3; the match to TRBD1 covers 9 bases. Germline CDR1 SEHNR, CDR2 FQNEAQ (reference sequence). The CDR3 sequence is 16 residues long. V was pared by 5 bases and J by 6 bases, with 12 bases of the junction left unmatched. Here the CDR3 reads CASSTSDRGRRDTQYF. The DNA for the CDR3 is TGTGCCAGCAGCACATCGGACAGGGGTCGGAGGGATACGCAGTATTTT.

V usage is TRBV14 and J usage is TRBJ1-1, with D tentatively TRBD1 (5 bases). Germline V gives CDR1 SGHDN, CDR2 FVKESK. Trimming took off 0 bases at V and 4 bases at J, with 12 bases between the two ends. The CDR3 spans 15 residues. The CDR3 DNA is TGTGCCAGCAGCCAAGATTCGGGGGGTCGCACTGAAGCTTTCTTT. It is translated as CASSQDSGGRTEAFF.

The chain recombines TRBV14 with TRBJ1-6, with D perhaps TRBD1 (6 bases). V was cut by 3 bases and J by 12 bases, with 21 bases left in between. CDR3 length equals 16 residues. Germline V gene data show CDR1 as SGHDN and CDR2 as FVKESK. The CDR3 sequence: CASSHGGALKVGPLHF. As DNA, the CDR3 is TGTGCCAGCAGCCACGGGGGGGCATTAAAGGTTGGACCCCTCCACTTT.

In DNA, the CDR3 is TGTGCCAGCGATCGGGGGGCCAACAATGAGCAGTTCTTC. Encoded protein: CASDRGANNEQFF. The J gene is TRBJ2-1, the V gene TRBV5-5; tentatively, D is TRBD2 (7 bases). This CDR3 region has 13 residues. CDR1 and CDR2 from the germline V gene are SGHKS and YYEKEE (reference sequence). V dropped 7 bases and J dropped 5 bases, with 13 bases sitting between them.

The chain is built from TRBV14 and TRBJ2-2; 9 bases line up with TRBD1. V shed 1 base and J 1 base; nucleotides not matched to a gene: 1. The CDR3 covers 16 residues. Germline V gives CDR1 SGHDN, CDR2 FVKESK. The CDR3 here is CASSQGGQGNTGELFF. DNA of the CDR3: TGTGCCAGCAGCCAAGGGGGACAGGGGAACACCGGGGAGCTGTTTTTT.

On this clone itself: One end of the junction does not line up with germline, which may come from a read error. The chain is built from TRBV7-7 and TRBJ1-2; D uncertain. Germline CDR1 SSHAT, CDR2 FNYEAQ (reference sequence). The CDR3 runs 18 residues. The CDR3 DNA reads TGTGCTAGCAGCTTAGTCTATGATGAGTTCAACCCGGACTATGGCTACACCTTC. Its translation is CASSLVYDEFNPDYGYTF. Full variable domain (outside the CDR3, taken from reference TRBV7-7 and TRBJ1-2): GAGVSQSPRYKVTKRGQDVTLRCDPISSHATLYWYQQALGQGPEFLTYFNYEAQPDKSGLPSDRFSAERPEGSISTLTIQRTEQRDSAMYRCASSLVYDEFNPDYGYTFGSGTRLTVV.

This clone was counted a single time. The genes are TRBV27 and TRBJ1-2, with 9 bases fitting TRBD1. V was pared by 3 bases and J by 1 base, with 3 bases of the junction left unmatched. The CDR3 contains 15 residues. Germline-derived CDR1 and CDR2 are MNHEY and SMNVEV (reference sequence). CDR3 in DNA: TGTGCCAGCAGTTTTCGACAGGGGGGTAACTATGGCTACACCTTC. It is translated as CASSFRQGGNYGYTF.

In DNA form, the CDR3 reads TGTGCCAGCAGCTTAGCTGGACAGCCCTATGGCTACACCTTC. This encodes CASSLAGQPYGYTF. The rearrangement uses TRBV7-9 and TRBJ1-2; maybe TRBD1 (6 bases). CDR1 SEHNR and CDR2 FQNEAQ come from the germline V gene (reference sequence). Trimming removed 0 bases at V and 4 bases at J, with 9 bases between. This CDR3 is built from 14 residues. Drawing the rest from reference TRBV7-9 and TRBJ1-2, the complete variable domain is DTGVSQNPRHKITKRGQNVTFRCDPISEHNRLYWYRQTLGQGPEFLTYFQNEAQLEKSRLLSDRFSAERPKGSFSTLEIQRTEQGDSAMYLCASSLAGQPYGYTFGSGTRLTVV.

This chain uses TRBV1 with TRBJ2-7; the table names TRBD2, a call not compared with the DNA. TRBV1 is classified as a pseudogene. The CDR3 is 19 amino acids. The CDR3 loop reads CTSSQDRAGGRLPIYEQYF. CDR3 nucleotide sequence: TGCACCAGCAGCCAAGATCGAGCGGGAGGCCGACTCCCTATATACGAGCAGTACTTC.

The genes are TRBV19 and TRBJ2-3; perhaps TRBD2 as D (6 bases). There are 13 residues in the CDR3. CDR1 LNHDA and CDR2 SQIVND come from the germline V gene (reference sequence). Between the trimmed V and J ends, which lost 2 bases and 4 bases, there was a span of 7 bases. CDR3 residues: CASSIPGADTQYF. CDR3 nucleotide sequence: TGTGCCAGTAGTATACCGGGGGCAGATACGCAGTATTTT.

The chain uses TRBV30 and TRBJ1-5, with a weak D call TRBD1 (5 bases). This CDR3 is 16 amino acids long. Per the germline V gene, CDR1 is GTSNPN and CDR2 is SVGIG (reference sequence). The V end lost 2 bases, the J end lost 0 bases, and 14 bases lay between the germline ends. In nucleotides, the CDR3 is TGTGCCTGGAGTCAGCCCGGGACTTATAGCAATCAGCCCCAGCATTTT. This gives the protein CAWSQPGTYSNQPQHF.

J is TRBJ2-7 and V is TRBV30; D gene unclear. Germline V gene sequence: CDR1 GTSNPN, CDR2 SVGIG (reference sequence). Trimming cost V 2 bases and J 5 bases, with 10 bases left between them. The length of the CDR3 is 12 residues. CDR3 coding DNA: TGTGCCTGGAGTCTTCGTCCAGACGAGCAGTACTTC. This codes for CAWSLRPDEQYF. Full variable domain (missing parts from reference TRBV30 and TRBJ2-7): SQTIHQWPATLVQPVGSPLSLECTVEGTSNPNLYWYRQAAGRGLQLLFYSVGIGQISSEVPQNLSASRPQDRQFILSSKKLLLSDSGFYLCAWSLRPDEQYFGPGTRLTVT.

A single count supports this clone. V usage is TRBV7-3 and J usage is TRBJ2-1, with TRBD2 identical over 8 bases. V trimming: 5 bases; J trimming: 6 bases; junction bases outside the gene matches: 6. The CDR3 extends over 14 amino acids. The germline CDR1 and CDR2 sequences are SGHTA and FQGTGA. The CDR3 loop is CASSPGGAVNEQFF. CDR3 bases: TGTGCCAGCAGCCCGGGGGGGGCAGTCAATGAGCAGTTCTTC.